The 2 T cell receptor beta chains listed next were all sequenced from one sample in a study of Ad26.COV2.S vaccination and SARS-CoV-2 variants. This sample's treatment: some 19 received Ad26.COV2.S at low or high dose, single or two shots; about 5 received placebo; per-sample allocation not given. Samples analyzed were those drawn on day 63 after the first vaccine or placebo injection. Assay used: immunoSEQ multiplex PCR; TCRdb lists only in-frame clones, some missing. Counted here are a few hundred thousand clones, more than 75% occurring once; the ten biggest clones make up less than 4.5%. This material consisted of peripheral blood, taken in a trial of Ad26.COV2.S vaccine versus placebo. The receptor source for this set is a person between 18 and 59 years old who received the Ad26.COV2.S COVID-19 vaccine or a placebo.

This rearrangement joins TRBV5-8 to TRBJ1-5; the match to TRBD1 covers 7 bases. Germline CDR1 SGHTS, CDR2 YDEGEE. Germline trimming cut 4 bases from V and 5 bases from J; bases unmatched to any gene: 9. There are 15 residues in the CDR3. The DNA for the CDR3 is TGTGCCAGCAGCCTCACCGGACAGGAGTATCAGCCCCAGCATTTT. This codes for CASSLTGQEYQPQHF.

The genes are TRBV7-9 and TRBJ2-7, with 10 bases lining up with TRBD1. Looked up from germline, CDR1 is SEHNR and CDR2 is FQNEAQ (reference sequence). The V and J ends lost 5 bases and 5 bases, in that order; junction bases with no gene match: 3. The CDR3 contains 13 residues. CDR3 in DNA: TGTGCCAGCAGCCGGACAGGGGGTGACGAGCAGTACTTC. This codes for CASSRTGGDEQYF. Using reference TRBV7-9 and TRBJ2-7 for the parts outside the CDR3, the full variable domain is DTGVSQNPRHKITKRGQNVTFRCDPISEHNRLYWYRQTLGQGPEFLTYFQNEAQLEKSRLLSDRFSAERPKGSFSTLEIQRTEQGDSAMYLCASSRTGGDEQYFGPGTRLTVT.